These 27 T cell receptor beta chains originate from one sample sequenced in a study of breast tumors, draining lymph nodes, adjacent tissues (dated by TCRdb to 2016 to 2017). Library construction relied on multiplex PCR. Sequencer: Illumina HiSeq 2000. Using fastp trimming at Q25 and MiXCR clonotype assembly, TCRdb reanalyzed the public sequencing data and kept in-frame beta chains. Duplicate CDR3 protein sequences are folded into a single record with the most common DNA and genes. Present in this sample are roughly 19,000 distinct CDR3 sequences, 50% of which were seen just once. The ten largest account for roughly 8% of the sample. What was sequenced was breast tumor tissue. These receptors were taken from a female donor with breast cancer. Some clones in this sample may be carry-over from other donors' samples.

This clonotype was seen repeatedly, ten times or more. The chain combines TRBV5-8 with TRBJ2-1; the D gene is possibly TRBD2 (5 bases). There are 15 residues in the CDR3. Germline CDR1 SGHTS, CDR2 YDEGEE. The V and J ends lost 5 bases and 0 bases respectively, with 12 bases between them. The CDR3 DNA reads TGTGCCAGCAGGGGCGGGCCATCCTCCTACAATGAGCAGTTCTTC. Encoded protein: CASRGGPSSYNEQFF.

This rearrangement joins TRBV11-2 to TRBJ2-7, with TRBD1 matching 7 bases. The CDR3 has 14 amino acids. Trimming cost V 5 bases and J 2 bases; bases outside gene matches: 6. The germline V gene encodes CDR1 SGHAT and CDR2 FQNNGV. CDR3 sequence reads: CASSPRDSTYEQYF. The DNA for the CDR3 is TGTGCCAGCAGCCCTCGGGACAGTACCTACGAGCAGTACTTC.

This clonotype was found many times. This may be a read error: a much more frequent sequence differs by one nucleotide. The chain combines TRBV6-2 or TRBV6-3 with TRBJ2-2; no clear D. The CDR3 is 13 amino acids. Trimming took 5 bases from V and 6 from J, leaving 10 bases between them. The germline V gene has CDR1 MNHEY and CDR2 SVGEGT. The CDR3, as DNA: TGTGCCAGCAGTCCGCATGCGGCCGGGGAGCTGTTTTTT. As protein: CASSPHAAGELFF.

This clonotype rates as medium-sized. The CDR3, as DNA: TGTGCCAGCAGCCATACATGGGTCTACGAGCAGTACTTC. Translation gives CASSHTWVYEQYF. The genes are TRBV7-8 and TRBJ2-7; D is unclear. CDR1 and CDR2 (germline): SGHVS, FQNEAQ. V was trimmed by 5 bases and J by 3 bases, leaving 11 bases between them. This CDR3 has 13 residues.

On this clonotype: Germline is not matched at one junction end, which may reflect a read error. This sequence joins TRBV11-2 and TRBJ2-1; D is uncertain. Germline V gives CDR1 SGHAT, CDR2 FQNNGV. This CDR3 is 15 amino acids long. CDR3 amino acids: CTSSQPVKAWNEQFF. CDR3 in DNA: TGTACCAGCAGCCAGCCCGTGAAGGCGTGGAATGAGCAGTTCTTC.

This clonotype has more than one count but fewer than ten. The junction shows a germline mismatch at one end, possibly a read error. In nucleotides, the CDR3 is TGCGCCAGCAGCCAAGTGAACATGGGACTCCCTGACGAGCAGTATTTC. This translates into CASSQVNMGLPDEQYF. The gene calls are TRBV4-1 and TRBJ2-7, with D possibly TRBD2 on 6 matching bases. The V gene's germline CDR1 is MGHRA and CDR2 YSYEKL. This CDR3 is built from 16 residues.

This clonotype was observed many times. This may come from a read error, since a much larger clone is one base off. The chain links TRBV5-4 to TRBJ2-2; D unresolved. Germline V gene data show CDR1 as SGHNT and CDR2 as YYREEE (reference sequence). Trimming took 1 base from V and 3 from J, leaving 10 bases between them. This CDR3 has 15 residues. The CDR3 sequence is CASSLITAYTGELFF. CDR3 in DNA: TGTGCCAGCAGCTTGATAACAGCATACACCGGGGAGCTGTTTTTT.

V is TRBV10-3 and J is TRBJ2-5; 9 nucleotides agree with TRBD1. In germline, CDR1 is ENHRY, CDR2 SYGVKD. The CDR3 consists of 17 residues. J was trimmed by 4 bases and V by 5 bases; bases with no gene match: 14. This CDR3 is CAISTGTGTFRSETQYF. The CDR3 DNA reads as TGTGCCATCAGTACCGGGACAGGGACGTTCAGGTCAGAGACCCAGTACTTC.

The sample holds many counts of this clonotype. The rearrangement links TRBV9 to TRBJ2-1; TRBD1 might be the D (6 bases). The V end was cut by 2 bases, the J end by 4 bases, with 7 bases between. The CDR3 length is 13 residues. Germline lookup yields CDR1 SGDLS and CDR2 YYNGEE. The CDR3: CASSVGQYNEQFF. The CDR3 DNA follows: TGTGCCAGCAGCGTTGGACAGTACAATGAGCAGTTCTTC.

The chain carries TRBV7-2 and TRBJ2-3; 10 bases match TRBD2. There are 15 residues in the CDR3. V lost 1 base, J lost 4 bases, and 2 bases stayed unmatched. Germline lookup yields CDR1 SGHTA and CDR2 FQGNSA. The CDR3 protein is CASSLGGLASDTQYF. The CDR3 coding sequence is TGTGCCAGCAGCTTAGGGGGACTAGCGTCAGATACGCAGTATTTT.

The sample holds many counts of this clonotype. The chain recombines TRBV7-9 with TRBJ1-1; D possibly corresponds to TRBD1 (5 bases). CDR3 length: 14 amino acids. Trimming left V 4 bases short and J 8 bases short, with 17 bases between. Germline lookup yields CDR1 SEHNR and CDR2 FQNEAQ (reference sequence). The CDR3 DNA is TGTGCCAGCAGCTCAATGAACCGGGGCCTCGAAGCTTTCTTT. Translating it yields CASSSMNRGLEAFF.

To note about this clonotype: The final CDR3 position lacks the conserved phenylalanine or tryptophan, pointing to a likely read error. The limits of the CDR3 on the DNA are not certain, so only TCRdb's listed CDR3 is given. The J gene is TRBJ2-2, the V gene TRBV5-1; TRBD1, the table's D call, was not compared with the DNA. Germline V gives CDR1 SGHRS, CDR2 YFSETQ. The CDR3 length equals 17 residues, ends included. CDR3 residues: CASSLGLQGANTGERMS.

The DNA of the CDR3 is TGCGCCAGCAGTGAGTCCTCCTTCCCAGGGGGAGAGCAGTTCTTC. Its protein is CASSESSFPGGEQFF. The chain has TRBV10-2 and TRBJ2-1; TRBD1 aligns across 7 bases. Looked up from germline, CDR1 is WSHSY and CDR2 is SAAADI. Germline trimming cut 0 bases from V and 10 bases from J; bases unmatched to any gene: 9. The CDR3 sequence is 15 residues long.

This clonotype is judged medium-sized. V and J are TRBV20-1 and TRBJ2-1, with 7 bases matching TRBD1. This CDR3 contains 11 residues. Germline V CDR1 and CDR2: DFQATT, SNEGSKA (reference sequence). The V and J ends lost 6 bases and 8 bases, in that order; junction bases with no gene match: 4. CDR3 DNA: TGCAGTGCCAGGGGACAGTATGAGCAGTTCTTC. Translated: CSARGQYEQFF.

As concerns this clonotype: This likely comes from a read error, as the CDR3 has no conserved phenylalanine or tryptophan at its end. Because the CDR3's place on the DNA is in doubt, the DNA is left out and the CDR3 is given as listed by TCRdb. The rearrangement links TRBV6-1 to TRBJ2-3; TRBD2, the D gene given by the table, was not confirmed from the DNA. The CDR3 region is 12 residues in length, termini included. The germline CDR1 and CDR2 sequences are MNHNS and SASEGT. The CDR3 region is CASGSPGLARYC.

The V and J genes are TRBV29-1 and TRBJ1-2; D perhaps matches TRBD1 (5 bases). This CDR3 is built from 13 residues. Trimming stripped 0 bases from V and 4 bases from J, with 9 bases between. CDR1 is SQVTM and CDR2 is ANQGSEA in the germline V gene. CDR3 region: CSVEEQGTYGYTF. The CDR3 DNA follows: TGCAGCGTTGAAGAGCAGGGCACCTATGGCTACACCTTC.

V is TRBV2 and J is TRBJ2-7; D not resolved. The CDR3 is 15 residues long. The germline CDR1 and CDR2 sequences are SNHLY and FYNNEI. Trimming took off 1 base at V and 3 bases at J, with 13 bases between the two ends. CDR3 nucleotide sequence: TGTGCCAGCAGTGAAGGCTACTCCGGGTTCTACGAGCAGTACTTC. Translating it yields CASSEGYSGFYEQYF. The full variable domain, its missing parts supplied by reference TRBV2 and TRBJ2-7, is EPEVTQTPSHQVTQMGQEVILRCVPISNHLYFYWYRQILGQKVEFLVSFYNNEISEKSEIFDDQFSVERPDGSNFTLKIRSTKLEDSAMYFCASSEGYSGFYEQYFGPGTRLTVT.

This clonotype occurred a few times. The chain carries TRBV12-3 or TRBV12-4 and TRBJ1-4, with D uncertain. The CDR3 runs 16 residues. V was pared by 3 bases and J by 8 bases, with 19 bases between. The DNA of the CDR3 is TGTGCCAGCAGTTTCATCCAGGCCCGGGTTTTCGAAAAACTGTTTTTT. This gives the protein CASSFIQARVFEKLFF.

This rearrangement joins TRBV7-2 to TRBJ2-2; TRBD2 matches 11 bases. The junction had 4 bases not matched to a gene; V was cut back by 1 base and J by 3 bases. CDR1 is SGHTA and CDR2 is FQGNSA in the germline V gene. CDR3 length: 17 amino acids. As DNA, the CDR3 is TGTGCCAGCAGCTTAGGGGGACTAGCGGAACACACCGGGGAGCTGTTTTTT. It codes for CASSLGGLAEHTGELFF.

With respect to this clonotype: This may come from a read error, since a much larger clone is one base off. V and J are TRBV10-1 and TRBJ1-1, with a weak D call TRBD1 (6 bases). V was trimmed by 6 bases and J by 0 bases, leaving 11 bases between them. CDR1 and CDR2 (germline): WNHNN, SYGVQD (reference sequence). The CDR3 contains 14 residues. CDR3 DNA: TGCGCCAGCAGAGAGGACAGACTGAACACTGAAGCTTTCTTT. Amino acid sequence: CASREDRLNTEAFF.

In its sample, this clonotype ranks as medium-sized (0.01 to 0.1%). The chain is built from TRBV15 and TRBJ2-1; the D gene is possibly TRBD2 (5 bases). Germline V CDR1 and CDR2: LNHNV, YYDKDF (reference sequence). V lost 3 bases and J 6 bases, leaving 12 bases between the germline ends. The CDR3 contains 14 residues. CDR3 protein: CATSRTREGNEQFF. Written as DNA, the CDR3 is TGTGCCACCAGCAGGACACGTGAGGGCAATGAGCAGTTCTTC.

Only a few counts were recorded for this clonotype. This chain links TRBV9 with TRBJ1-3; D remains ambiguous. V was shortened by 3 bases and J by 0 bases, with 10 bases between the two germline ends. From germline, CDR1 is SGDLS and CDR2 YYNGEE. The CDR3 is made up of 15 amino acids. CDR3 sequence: CASSGLKGSGNTIYF. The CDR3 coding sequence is TGTGCCAGCAGCGGATTAAAGGGCTCTGGAAACACCATATATTTT.

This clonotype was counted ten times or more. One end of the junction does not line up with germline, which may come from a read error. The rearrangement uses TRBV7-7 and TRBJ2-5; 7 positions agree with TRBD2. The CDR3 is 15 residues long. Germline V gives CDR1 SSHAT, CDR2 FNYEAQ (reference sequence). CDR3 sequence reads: CASSHTGGSQETQYF. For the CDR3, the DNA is TGTGCTAGCAGTCACACGGGGGGATCACAAGAGACCCAGTACTTC.

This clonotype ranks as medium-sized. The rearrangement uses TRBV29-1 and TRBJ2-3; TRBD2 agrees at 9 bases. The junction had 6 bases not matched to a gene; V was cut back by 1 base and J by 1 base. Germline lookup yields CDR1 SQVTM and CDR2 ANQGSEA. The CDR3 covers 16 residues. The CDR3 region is CSVEGTVAGGTDTQYF. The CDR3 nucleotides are TGCAGCGTTGAAGGAACGGTAGCGGGAGGCACAGATACGCAGTATTTT.

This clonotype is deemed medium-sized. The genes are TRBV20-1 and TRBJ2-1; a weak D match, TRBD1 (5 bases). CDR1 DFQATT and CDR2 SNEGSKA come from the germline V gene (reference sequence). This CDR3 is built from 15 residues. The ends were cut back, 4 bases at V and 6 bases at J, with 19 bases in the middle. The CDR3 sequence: CSATNWGWGVNEQFF. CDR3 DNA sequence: TGCAGTGCTACGAATTGGGGTTGGGGCGTCAATGAGCAGTTCTTC.

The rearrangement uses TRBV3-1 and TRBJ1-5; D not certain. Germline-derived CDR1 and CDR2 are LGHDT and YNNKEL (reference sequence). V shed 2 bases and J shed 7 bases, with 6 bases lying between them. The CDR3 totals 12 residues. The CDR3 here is CASSQLNQPQHF. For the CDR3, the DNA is TGTGCCAGCAGCCAACTGAACCAGCCCCAGCATTTT.

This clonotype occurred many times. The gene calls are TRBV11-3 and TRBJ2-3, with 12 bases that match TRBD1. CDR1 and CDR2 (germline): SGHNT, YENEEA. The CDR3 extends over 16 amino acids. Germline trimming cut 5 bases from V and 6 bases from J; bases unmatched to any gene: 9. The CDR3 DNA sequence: TGTGCCAGCAGCCTCAGACGGGACAGGGGGCCCGATACGCAGTATTTT. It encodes CASSLRRDRGPDTQYF.